The entry that follows covers one T cell receptor (beta chain) sequence. The target antigen is unknown. A much larger clone lies one base from this, so it may be a read error. These data come from a study of T-cell reconstitution after alpha-beta-depleted transplantation in children. Study outcomes and limitations: T-cell numbers and diversity one year post-transplant derived largely from freshly generated T cells. There were some patients whose high TCRbeta diversity at day 60 came from surviving recipient T cells and thymic progenitors. Reportedly, roughly two months post-transplant, alpha-beta T cells arose from several hundred expanded graft clones.

Germline CDR1 reads SGHVS; CDR2 reads FQNEAQ. V gave up 0 bases and J gave up 4 bases, with 9 bases separating them. CDR3 length equals 14 residues. Unique molecular identifiers featured in how the TCRbeta library was prepared. TCRdb re-called the PCR reads with MiXCR, one entry per CDR3 protein. The table has about 230,000 distinct CDR3 sequences, approximately 10% seen once; the top ten hold approximately 28%. This sequence joins TRBV7-8 and TRBJ1-2; tentative D call: TRBD1 (6 bases). The source of this sequence is a child less than two years old with acute myeloid leukemia, due to receive a stem cell transplant. The material was PBMCs, obtained before TCRalphabeta/CD19-depleted stem cell transplant. The CDR3 reads CASSLAGQIYGYTF. The DNA for the CDR3 is TGTGCCAGCAGCTTAGCCGGACAGATCTATGGCTACACCTTC.